The next 18 T cell receptor beta chains were all read from a single sample in a study of blood T cell repertoires in COVID-19. Clones were read by immunoSEQ multiplex PCR, and TCRdb kept only the in-frame ones, dropping some. Altogether 35,000 to 55,000 clones are present, roughly 71% being singletons, with the ten largest covering 6.2%. Sequencing input: peripheral blood. The receptors shown here come from an elderly man with acute or convalescent COVID-19.

This clone was seen only once. The chain joins TRBV11-3 to TRBJ2-3, with TRBD2 matching over 8 bases. The CDR3 length is 16 residues. CDR1 is SGHNT and CDR2 is YENEEA in the germline V gene. With 2 bases clipped from V and 2 bases from J, the junction kept 6 bases outside the gene matches. The CDR3 nucleotides are TGTGCCAGCAGCTTAACTAGCGGCTCAACCACAGATACGCAGTATTTT. Residues: CASSLTSGSTTDTQYF.

The chain uses TRBV5-4 and TRBJ2-5; D is possibly TRBD2 (7 bases). Germline V gene data show CDR1 as SGHNT and CDR2 as YYREEE (reference sequence). The germline V and J ends were trimmed by 1 base and 4 bases, with 11 bases remaining between them. This CDR3 is built from 14 residues. The CDR3 region is CASSLPGEGETQYF. The CDR3 region has the DNA TGTGCCAGCAGCTTGCCAGGGGAGGGAGAGACCCAGTACTTC.

The V call is TRBV29-1, the J call TRBJ2-7, with 11 bases lining up with TRBD2. The CDR3 loop spans 17 amino acids. V dropped 7 bases and J dropped 6; count of bases not matched to a gene: 20. Germline CDR1 is SQVTM and CDR2 is ANQGSEA. The CDR3, as DNA: TGCAGCGCCCGGGACGTGGGACTAGCGGCCCTCACGGGCGAGCAGTACTTC. Translated: CSARDVGLAALTGEQYF.

As DNA, the CDR3 is TGTGCCAGCAGCCTGGGCCGGGGGTACGAGCAGTACTTC. This translates into CASSLGRGYEQYF. The rearrangement joins TRBV12-3 or TRBV12-4 to TRBJ2-7; D possibly corresponds to TRBD2 (6 bases). Trimming pared 6 bases from V and 4 bases from J, leaving 13 bases between. This CDR3 contains 13 residues.

This clone was seen only once. V usage is TRBV2 and J usage is TRBJ2-3, with a possible D match to TRBD2 (5 bases). This CDR3 contains 14 residues. Trimming stripped 7 bases from V and 4 bases from J, with 15 bases between. CDR1 SNHLY and CDR2 FYNNEI come from the germline V gene. The CDR3, as DNA: TGTGCCAGCACTCTAGAGGGAGAGGCAGATACGCAGTATTTT. It codes for CASTLEGEADTQYF.

This chain uses TRBV5-1 with TRBJ2-5; 9 positions agree with TRBD2. V trimming: 2 bases; J trimming: 1 base; junction bases outside the gene matches: 6. Germline-derived CDR1 and CDR2 are SGHRS and YFSETQ. The CDR3 loop spans 16 amino acids. CDR3 sequence reads: CASSLSGGRSQETQYF. The DNA for the CDR3 is TGCGCCAGCAGCTTAAGCGGGGGGCGGAGCCAAGAGACCCAGTACTTC.

This clone came up a few times. The rearrangement uses TRBV9 and TRBJ1-3, with D unclear. Trimming cost V 3 bases and J 0 bases, with 4 bases left between them. CDR3 size: 13 residues. Germline assignment: CDR1 SGDLS and CDR2 YYNGEE. As DNA, the CDR3 is TGTGCCAGCAGCGACTCCTCTGGAAACACCATATATTTT. As protein: CASSDSSGNTIYF.

This clone occurred a few times. The DNA of the CDR3 is TGTGCCAGTAGTATAGATTCCAGCTCTGGAAACACCATATATTTT. Translated: CASSIDSSSGNTIYF. This chain links TRBV19 with TRBJ1-3; no definite D call. Germline V lookup: CDR1 LNHDA, CDR2 SQIVND (reference sequence). The CDR3 extends over 15 amino acids. Trimming cost V 0 bases and J 0 bases, with 6 bases left between them.

The chain couples TRBV30 to TRBJ2-7; D not certain. Germline V gives CDR1 GTSNPN, CDR2 SVGIG (reference sequence). The CDR3 is 14 amino acids. The V gene lost 0 bases and the J gene lost 6 bases, with 15 bases spanning the gap. The CDR3 is CAWSVPPARREQYF. In DNA form, the CDR3 reads TGTGCCTGGAGTGTGCCCCCAGCGAGGCGCGAGCAGTACTTC.

The chain links TRBV12-5 to TRBJ1-4; no clear D. Trimming took 6 bases from V and 6 from J, leaving 14 bases between them. CDR1 is LGHNT and CDR2 is FRNRAP in the germline V gene. The CDR3 has 14 residues. DNA of the CDR3: TGTGCTAGTGGCTTCGGGGAGCCTTATGAAAAACTGTTTTTT. This sequence encodes CASGFGEPYEKLFF.

The rearrangement links TRBV19 to TRBJ2-3; weak D call: TRBD2 (7 bases). The V gene's germline CDR1 is LNHDA and CDR2 SQIVND (reference sequence). Trimming shortened V by 7 bases and J by 3 bases, and 32 bases separated the two germline ends. The CDR3 has 20 residues. The CDR3 loop reads CASTPPPAHSGEGWTDTQYF. CDR3 sequence (DNA): TGTGCCAGTACGCCGCCCCCAGCCCATTCAGGGGAGGGGTGGACAGATACGCAGTATTTT. Filled out from reference TRBV19 and TRBJ2-3, the complete variable domain reads DGGITQSPKYLFRKEGQNVTLSCEQNLNHDAMYWYRQDPGQGLRLIYYSQIVNDFQKGDIAEGYSVSREKKESFPLTVTSAQKNPTAFYLCASTPPPAHSGEGWTDTQYFGPGTRLTVL.

The chain combines TRBV2 with TRBJ1-2, with no clear D. CDR1 SNHLY and CDR2 FYNNEI come from the germline V gene. With 6 bases removed from V and 4 bases from J, the gap between germline ends came to 18 bases. The CDR3 is 15 amino acids. Written as DNA, the CDR3 is TGTGCCAGCAGGGCGGGGTGGACGTCTATCTATGGCTACACCTTC. Amino acid sequence: CASRAGWTSIYGYTF.

This sequence joins TRBV11-3 and TRBJ2-5; no clear D. Trimming took 1 base from V and 0 from J, leaving 9 bases between them. Germline values: CDR1 SGHNT, CDR2 YENEEA. The CDR3 is 15 amino acids. This CDR3 reads CASSLGATHQETQYF. The CDR3 nucleotides are TGTGCCAGCAGCTTAGGGGCGACACACCAAGAGACCCAGTACTTC.

The rearrangement uses TRBV11-3 and TRBJ2-2; D is undetermined. The ends were cut back, 0 bases at V and 0 bases at J, with 2 bases in the middle. This CDR3 region has 14 residues. Germline loops: CDR1 SGHNT, CDR2 YENEEA. DNA of the CDR3: TGTGCCAGCAGCTTAGACGCGAACACCGGGGAGCTGTTTTTT. Translating it yields CASSLDANTGELFF.

This clone came up a few times. The chain combines TRBV15 with TRBJ1-1; tentatively, D is TRBD1 (6 bases). The CDR3 has 17 residues. The V end lost 2 bases, the J end lost 1 base, and 17 bases lay between the germline ends. The germline V gene encodes CDR1 LNHNV and CDR2 YYDKDF (reference sequence). The CDR3 loop reads CATSRQLRGYRNTEAFF. CDR3 nucleotide sequence: TGTGCCACCAGCAGACAACTGAGGGGGTATCGGAACACTGAAGCTTTCTTT. The whole variable domain, remainder taken from reference TRBV15 and TRBJ1-1, is DAMVIQNPRYQVTQFGKPVTLSCSQTLNHNVMYWYQQKSSQAPKLLFHYYDKDFNNEADTPDNFQSRRPNTSFCFLDIRSPGLGDTAMYLCATSRQLRGYRNTEAFFGQGTRLTVV.

The rearrangement links TRBV6-2 or TRBV6-3 to TRBJ1-2, with 10 bases that match TRBD1. The CDR3 sequence is 17 residues long. V was clipped by 6 bases and J by 6 bases; unmatched bases: 16. CDR1 and CDR2 from the germline V gene are MNHEY and SVGEGT. CDR3 protein: CASSPGTGVRLGNGYTF. CDR3 coding DNA: TGTGCCAGCAGCCCCGGGACAGGGGTTAGACTTGGGAATGGCTACACCTTC.

The chain employs TRBV7-9 and TRBJ2-7; 8 bases line up with TRBD1. This CDR3 spans 14 amino acids. Unmatched junction bases numbered 7, after V lost 4 bases and J lost 5 bases. Per the germline V gene, CDR1 is SEHNR and CDR2 is FQNEAQ (reference sequence). The CDR3 coding sequence is TGTGCCAGCAGCTCTAGAACAGGGGGTCACGAGCAGTACTTC. The encoded protein is CASSSRTGGHEQYF.

V and J are TRBV14 and TRBJ1-2, with TRBD1 matching 9 bases. Germline V gives CDR1 SGHDN, CDR2 FVKESK. This CDR3 has 14 amino acids. V was clipped by 4 bases and J by 10 bases; unmatched bases: 10. As DNA, the CDR3 is TGTGCCAGCAGCCCACAGGGGGCGCGATCCGACTACACCTTC. It encodes CASSPQGARSDYTF.